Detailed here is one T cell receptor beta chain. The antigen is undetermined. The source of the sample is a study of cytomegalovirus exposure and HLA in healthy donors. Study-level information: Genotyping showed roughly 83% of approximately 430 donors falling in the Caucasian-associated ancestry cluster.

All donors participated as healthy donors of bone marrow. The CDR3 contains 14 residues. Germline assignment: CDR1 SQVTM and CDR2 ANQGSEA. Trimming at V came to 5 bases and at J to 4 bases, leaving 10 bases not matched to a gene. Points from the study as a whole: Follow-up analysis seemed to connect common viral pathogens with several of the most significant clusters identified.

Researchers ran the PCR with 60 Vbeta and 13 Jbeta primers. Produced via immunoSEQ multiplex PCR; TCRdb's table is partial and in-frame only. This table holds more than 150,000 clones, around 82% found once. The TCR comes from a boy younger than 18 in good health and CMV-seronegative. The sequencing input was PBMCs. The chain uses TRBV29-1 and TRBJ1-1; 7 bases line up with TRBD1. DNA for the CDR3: TGCAGCGTTTCCCGACAGGGAGAGTTCACTGAAGCTTTCTTT. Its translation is CSVSRQGEFTEAFF.